The rows below give T cell receptor beta chains drawn from one sample of a study of OX40 agonist ivuxolimab in advanced cancers. Clones were read by immunoSEQ multiplex PCR, and TCRdb kept only the in-frame ones, dropping some. Seen here are tens of thousands of clones, 85% to 90% observed once, and the top ten hold more than 10%. The sequencing used CD4+ or CD8+ T cells sorted from blood, collected in a trial of the OX40 agonist ivuxolimab. All receptors come from an adult with an advanced solid tumor such as melanoma, head and neck, liver or kidney cancer. Each CDR3 is given with its conserved first and last residue. The D gene is left open where the match is weak. Clone size is stated in some rows and not others, as once, few, many or a class when expanded.

TRBJ2-7 TRBV19 NA NA CASSITARGNEQYF TGTGCCAGTAGTATCACTGCCAGGGGAAACGAGCAGTACTTC
TRBJ1-2 TRBV19 NA NA CASSIDLEANYGYTF TGTGCCAGTAGTATAGATCTGGAAGCTAACTATGGCTACACCTTC
TRBJ2-5 TRBV4-2 TRBD1 NA CASSQYPGQGQETQYF TGTGCCAGCAGCCAATACCCCGGACAGGGGCAAGAGACCCAGTACTTC
TRBJ2-1 TRBV2 NA NA CASRVGGGAYNEQFF TGTGCCAGCAGAGTAGGGGGGGGAGCCTACAATGAGCAGTTCTTC
TRBJ2-7 TRBV5-1 NA NA CASSFGEYYYEQYF TGCGCCAGCAGCTTTGGGGAGTATTACTACGAGCAGTACTTC
TRBJ2-5 TRBV5-4 TRBD1 NA CASSLGQGQMAQYF TGTGCCAGCAGTTTGGGACAGGGTCAAATGGCCCAGTACTTC
TRBJ1-2 TRBV27 TRBD1 NA CASSLLGQGAGGYTF TGTGCCAGCAGTTTATTGGGGCAGGGGGCAGGGGGCTACACCTTC
TRBJ2-7 TRBV27 TRBD1 NA CASSLYRGGSYEQYF TGTGCCAGCAGTTTATACAGGGGCGGCTCCTACGAGCAGTACTTC
TRBJ1-1 TRBV5-1 NA NA CASSLALGNTEAFF TGCGCCAGCAGCTTGGCCCTGGGGAACACTGAAGCTTTCTTT
TRBJ2-1 TRBV6-4 TRBD2 NA CASSPGTSGNFQFF TGTGCCAGCAGTCCCGGGACTAGCGGGAATTTTCAGTTCTTC
TRBJ2-7 TRBV6-5 TRBD1 few CASSPGQGAYEQYF TGTGCCAGCAGCCCGGGACAGGGGGCCTACGAGCAGTACTTC
TRBJ2-7 TRBV27 TRBD2 NA CASSPDTSGYEQYF TGTGCCAGCAGTCCGGACACTAGCGGCTACGAGCAGTACTTC
TRBJ2-1 TRBV4-1 TRBD1 NA CASSLSQGNEQFF TGCGCCAGCAGCCTTTCACAGGGGAATGAGCAGTTCTTC
TRBJ1-1 TRBV6-1 TRBD1 few CASSAQTKTGLAGNTEAFF TGTGCCAGCAGTGCCCAGACCAAGACAGGGCTGGCGGGGAACACTGAAGCTTTCTTT
TRBJ1-6 TRBV6-5 NA NA CASSLVTPRVGSPLHF TGTGCCAGCAGTTTAGTAACCCCTCGGGTTGGTTCACCCCTCCACTTT
TRBJ2-3 TRBV7-8 NA NA CASSPRAPTDTQYF TGTGCCAGCAGTCCCCGGGCGCCGACAGATACGCAGTATTTT
TRBJ2-1 TRBV27 NA few CASSHNTYNEQFF TGTGCCAGCAGCCATAATACCTACAATGAGCAGTTCTTC
TRBJ1-3 TRBV25-1 NA NA CASSDKNTIYF TGTGCCAGCAGTGATAAGAACACCATATATTTT
TRBJ1-1 TRBV7-9 NA NA CASSSRTGVNTEAFF TGTGCCAGCAGCTCCAGGACGGGGGTGAACACTGAAGCTTTCTTT
TRBJ2-2 TRBV11-2 NA NA CASSLDLLRGAGTGELFF TGTGCCAGCAGCTTAGATCTCTTACGGGGCGCGGGCACCGGGGAGCTGTTTTTT
TRBJ2-1 TRBV7-9 NA NA CASSLAVGQGNEQFF TGTGCCAGCAGCTTAGCGGTTGGGCAGGGCAATGAGCAGTTCTTC
TRBJ2-2 TRBV7-8 NA NA CASSLSPTGELFF TGTGCCAGCAGCTTATCCCCGACCGGGGAGCTGTTTTTT
TRBJ1-4 TRBV15 TRBD1 NA CATSRGRTGVEKLFF TGTGCCACCAGCAGAGGGAGGACAGGGGTCGAAAAACTGTTTTTT
TRBJ2-7 TRBV4-2 TRBD1 NA CASSQGTGDSYEQYF TGTGCCAGCAGCCAAGGGACAGGGGACTCCTACGAGCAGTACTTC
TRBJ2-7 TRBV19 TRBD2 NA CASSIGLAGSYEQYF TGTGCCAGTAGTATCGGGCTAGCGGGAAGTTACGAGCAGTACTTC